The T cell receptor beta chain described here comes from a study of memory CD4+ T cells and cytomegalovirus serostatus. The sort gate was single viable CD3+CD4+CD8-CD45RO+ cells for memory CD4+ T cells. The V and J ends lost 7 bases and 2 bases, in that order; junction bases with no gene match: 7. The CDR3 length is 14 residues. Germline V lookup: CDR1 WSHSY, CDR2 SAAADI. Using immunoSEQ multiplex PCR, the repertoire was profiled, and TCRdb retains in-frame clones only, with some absent. The data contain about 45,000 clones, approximately 78% of them singletons. The TCR sequence derives from an adult in good health and CMV-seronegative. V is TRBV10-2 and J is TRBJ2-7, with TRBD1 matching 8 bases. Input material: memory CD4+ T cells from blood. For the CDR3, the DNA is TGCGCCAGCACCTCCGGACAGGGCACCTACGAGCAGTACTTC. Residues: CASTSGQGTYEQYF.